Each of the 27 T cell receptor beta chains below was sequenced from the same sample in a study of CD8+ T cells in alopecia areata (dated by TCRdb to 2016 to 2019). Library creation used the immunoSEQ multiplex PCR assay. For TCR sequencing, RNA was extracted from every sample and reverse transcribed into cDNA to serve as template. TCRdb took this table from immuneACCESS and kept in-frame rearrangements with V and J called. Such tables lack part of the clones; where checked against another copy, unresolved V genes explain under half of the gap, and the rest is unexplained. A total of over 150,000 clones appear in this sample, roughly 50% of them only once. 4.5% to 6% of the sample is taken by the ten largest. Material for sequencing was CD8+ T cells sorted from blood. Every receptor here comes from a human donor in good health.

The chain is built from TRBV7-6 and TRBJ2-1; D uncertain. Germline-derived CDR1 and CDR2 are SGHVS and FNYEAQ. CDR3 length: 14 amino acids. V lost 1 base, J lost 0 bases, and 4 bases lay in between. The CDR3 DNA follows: TGTGCCAGCAGCTTAGGTCCCTCCTACAATGAGCAGTTCTTC. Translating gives CASSLGPSYNEQFF.

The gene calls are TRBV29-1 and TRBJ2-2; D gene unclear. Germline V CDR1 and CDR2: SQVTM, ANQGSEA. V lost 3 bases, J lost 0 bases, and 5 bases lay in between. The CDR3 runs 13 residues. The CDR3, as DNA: TGCAGCGTTGAGACCCCGAACACCGGGGAGCTGTTTTTT. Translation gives CSVETPNTGELFF.

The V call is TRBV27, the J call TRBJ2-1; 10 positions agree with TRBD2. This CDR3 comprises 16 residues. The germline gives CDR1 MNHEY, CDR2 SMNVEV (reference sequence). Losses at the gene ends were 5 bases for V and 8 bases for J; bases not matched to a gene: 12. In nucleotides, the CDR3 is TGTGCCAGCAGTACTCTTCAGCGGGGGGGCCTGGATGAGCAGTTCTTC. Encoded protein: CASSTLQRGGLDEQFF.

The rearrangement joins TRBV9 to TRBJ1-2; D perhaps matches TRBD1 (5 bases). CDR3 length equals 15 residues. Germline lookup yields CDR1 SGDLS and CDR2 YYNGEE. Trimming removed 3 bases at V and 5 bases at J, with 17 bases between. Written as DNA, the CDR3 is TGTGCCAGCAGCGACGGGCGGGGACTTGTATATGGCTACACCTTC. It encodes CASSDGRGLVYGYTF.

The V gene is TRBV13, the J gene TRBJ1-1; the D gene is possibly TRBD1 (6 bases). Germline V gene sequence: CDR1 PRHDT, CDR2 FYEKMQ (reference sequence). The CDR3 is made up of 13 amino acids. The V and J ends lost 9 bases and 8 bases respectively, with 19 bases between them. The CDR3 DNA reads TGTGCCAGTAAAGACAGGACCTATGGGGAAGCTTTCTTT. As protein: CASKDRTYGEAFF.

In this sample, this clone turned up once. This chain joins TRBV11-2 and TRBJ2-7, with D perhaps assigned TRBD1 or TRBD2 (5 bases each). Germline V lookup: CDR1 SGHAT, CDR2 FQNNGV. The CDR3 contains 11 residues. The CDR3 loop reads CSSGRIDEQYF. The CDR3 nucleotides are TGTTCATCGGGACGGATCGACGAGCAGTACTTC.

CDR3 region: CASSSLPNPETYEQYF. For the CDR3, the DNA is TGTGCCAGCAGCTCCCTCCCCAATCCAGAAACCTACGAGCAGTACTTC. The rearrangement uses TRBV13 and TRBJ2-7; D is uncertain. The V and J ends lost 4 bases and 2 bases respectively, with 18 bases between them. The CDR3 extends over 16 amino acids. Germline lookup yields CDR1 PRHDT and CDR2 FYEKMQ (reference sequence).

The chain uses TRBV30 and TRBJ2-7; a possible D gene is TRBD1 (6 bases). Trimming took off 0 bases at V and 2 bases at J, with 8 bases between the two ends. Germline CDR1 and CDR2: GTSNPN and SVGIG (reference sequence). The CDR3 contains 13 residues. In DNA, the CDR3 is TGTGCCTGGAGTGTAGGGACAACCTACGAGCAGTACTTC. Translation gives CAWSVGTTYEQYF.

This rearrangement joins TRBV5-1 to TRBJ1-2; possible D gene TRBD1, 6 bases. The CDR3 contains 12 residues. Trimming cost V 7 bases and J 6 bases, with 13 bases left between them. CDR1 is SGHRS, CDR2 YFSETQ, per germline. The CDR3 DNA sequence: TGCGCCAGCTGGACAGTCTGGGATGGCTACACCTTC. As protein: CASWTVWDGYTF.

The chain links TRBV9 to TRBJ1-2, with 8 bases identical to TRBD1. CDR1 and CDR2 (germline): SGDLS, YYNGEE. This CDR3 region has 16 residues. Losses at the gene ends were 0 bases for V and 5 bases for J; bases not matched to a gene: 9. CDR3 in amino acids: CASSVGRSGGGYGYTF. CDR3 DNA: TGTGCCAGCAGCGTAGGAAGGTCAGGGGGCGGGTATGGCTACACCTTC.

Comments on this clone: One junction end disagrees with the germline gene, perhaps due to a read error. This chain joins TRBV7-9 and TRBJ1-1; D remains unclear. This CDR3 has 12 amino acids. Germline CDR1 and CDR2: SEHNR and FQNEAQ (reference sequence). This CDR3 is CASSLGKDYKEF. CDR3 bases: TGTGCCAGCAGCTTAGGTAAGGATTACAAGGAATTT.

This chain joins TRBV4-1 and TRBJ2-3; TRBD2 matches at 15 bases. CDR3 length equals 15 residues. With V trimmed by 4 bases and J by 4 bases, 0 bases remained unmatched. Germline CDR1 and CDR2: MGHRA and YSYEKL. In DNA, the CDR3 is TGCGCCAGCAGCCGGACTAGCGGGGGGGCAGATACGCAGTATTTT. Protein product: CASSRTSGGADTQYF.

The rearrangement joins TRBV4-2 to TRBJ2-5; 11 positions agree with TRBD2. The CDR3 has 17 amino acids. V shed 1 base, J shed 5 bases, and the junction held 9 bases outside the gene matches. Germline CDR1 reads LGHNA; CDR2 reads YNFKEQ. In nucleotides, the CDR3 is TGTGCCAGCAGCCAAGTGCTTAGCGGGGGGGCCGGGGAGACCCAGTACTTC. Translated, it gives CASSQVLSGGAGETQYF.

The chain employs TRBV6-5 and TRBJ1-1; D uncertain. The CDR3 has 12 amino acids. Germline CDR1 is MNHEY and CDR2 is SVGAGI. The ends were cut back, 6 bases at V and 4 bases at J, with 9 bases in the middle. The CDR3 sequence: CASRTSSTEAFF. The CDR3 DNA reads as TGTGCCAGCAGAACAAGTAGCACTGAAGCTTTCTTT.

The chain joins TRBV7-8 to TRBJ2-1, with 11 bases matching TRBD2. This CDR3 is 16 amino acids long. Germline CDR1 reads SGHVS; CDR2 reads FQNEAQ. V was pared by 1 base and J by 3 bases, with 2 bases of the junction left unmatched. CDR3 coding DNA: TGTGCCAGCAGCTTAGAGCTAGCGGGGGGCTACAATGAGCAGTTCTTC. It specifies CASSLELAGGYNEQFF.

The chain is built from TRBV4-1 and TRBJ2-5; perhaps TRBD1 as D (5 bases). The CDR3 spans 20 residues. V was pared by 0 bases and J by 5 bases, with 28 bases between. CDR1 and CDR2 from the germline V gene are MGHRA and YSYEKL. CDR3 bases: TGCGCCAGCAGCCAAGATCTCGTAGGCGGATTTGACAGCGTTGAGGAGACCCAGTACTTC. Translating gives CASSQDLVGGFDSVEETQYF.

The CDR3 nucleotides are TGTGCCTGGAGAAGAGGACTTGAAGCTTTCTTT. Translating it yields CAWRRGLEAFF. V is TRBV30 and J is TRBJ1-1; D not resolved. The germline gives CDR1 GTSNPN, CDR2 SVGIG (reference sequence). This CDR3 is built from 11 residues. V lost 3 bases and J 7 bases, leaving 9 bases between the germline ends.

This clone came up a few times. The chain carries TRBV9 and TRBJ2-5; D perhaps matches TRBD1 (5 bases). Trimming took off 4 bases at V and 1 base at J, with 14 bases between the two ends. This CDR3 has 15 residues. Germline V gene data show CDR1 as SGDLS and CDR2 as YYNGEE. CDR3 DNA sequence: TGTGCCAGCAGCCCTTCCGACAGCCCCCAAGAGACCCAGTACTTC. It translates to CASSPSDSPQETQYF.

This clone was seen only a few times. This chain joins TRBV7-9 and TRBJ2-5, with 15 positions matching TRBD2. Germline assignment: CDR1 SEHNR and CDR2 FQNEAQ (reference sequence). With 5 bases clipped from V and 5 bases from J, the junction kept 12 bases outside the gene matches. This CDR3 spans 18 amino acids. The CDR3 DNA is TGTGCCAGCAGCCGTGGGACTAGCGGGGGGCTGGGTTTGGAGACCCAGTACTTC. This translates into CASSRGTSGGLGLETQYF.

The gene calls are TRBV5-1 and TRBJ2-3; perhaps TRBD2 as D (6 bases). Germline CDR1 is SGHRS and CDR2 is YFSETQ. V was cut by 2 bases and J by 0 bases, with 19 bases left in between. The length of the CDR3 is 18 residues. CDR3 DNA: TGCGCCAGCAGCTTTCGTATCGGGGGTGGAACTAGCACAGATACGCAGTATTTT. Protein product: CASSFRIGGGTSTDTQYF.

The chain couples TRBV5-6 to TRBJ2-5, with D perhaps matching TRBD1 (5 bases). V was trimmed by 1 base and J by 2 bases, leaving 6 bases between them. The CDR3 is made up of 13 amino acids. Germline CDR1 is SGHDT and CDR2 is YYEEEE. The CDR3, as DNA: TGTGCCAGCAGCTTGCCAGGGCAAGAGACCCAGTACTTC. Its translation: CASSLPGQETQYF.

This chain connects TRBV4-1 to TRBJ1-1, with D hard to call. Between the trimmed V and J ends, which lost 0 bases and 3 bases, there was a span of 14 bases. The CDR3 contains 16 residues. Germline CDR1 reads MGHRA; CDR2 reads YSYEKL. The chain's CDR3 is CASSQDGGNGYTEAFF. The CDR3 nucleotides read TGCGCCAGCAGCCAAGACGGAGGGAATGGGTACACTGAAGCTTTCTTT.

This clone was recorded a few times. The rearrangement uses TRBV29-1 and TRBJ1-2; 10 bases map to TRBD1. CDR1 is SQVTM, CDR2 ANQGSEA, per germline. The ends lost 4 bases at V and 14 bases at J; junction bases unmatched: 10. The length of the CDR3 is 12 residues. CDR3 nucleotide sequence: TGCAGCGTTGTCACCGGGACAGGGGAAAATACCTTC. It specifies CSVVTGTGENTF.

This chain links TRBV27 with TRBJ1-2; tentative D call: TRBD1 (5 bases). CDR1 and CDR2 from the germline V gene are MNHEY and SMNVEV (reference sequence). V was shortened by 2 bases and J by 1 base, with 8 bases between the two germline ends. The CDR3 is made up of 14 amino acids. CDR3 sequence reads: CASSLRGINYGYTF. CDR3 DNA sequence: TGTGCCAGCAGTTTACGGGGGATTAACTATGGCTACACCTTC.

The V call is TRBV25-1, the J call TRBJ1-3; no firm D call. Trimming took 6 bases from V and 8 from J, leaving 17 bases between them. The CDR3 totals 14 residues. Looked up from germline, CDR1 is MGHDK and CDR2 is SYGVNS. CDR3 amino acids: CASSAGRLFDTIYF. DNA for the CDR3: TGTGCCAGCAGCGCTGGCCGGCTCTTTGACACCATATATTTT. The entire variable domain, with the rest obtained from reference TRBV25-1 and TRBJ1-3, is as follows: EADIYQTPRYLVIGTGKKITLECSQTMGHDKMYWYQQDPGMELHLIHYSYGVNSTEKGDLSSESTVSRIRTEHFPLTLESARPSHTSQYLCASSAGRLFDTIYFGEGSWLTVV.

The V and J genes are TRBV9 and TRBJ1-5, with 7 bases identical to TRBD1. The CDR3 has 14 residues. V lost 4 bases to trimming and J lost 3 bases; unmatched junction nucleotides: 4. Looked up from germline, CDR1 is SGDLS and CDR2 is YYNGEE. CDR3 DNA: TGTGCCAGCAGCCCGGGACAGACCAATCAGCCCCAGCATTTT. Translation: CASSPGQTNQPQHF.

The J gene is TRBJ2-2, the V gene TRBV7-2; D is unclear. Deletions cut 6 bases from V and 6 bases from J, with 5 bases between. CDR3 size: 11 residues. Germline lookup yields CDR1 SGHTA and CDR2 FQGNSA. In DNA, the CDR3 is TGTGCCAGCAGGGTTTCCGGGGAGCTGTTTTTT. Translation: CASRVSGELFF.